This T cell receptor (beta chain) is drawn from a study of technical replicates of blood from a few donors. This clone was recorded once. Generated by immunoSEQ multiplex PCR, the TCRdb table keeps only in-frame clones and is missing some. The sample lists 53,000 or so clones, about 86% occurring once. The clonotype was recovered from a human donor in good health. Some clones in this sample may be carry-over from other donors' samples. Material for sequencing was PBMCs.

This CDR3 is CAWSVGSGGRGETQYF. As DNA, the CDR3 is TGTGCCTGGAGTGTAGGTTCCGGAGGGAGGGGGGAGACCCAGTACTTC. The chain employs TRBV30 and TRBJ2-5; D perhaps matches TRBD2 (7 bases). The V and J ends lost 0 bases and 5 bases respectively, with 19 bases between them. The V gene's germline CDR1 is GTSNPN and CDR2 SVGIG (reference sequence). The CDR3 spans 16 residues.